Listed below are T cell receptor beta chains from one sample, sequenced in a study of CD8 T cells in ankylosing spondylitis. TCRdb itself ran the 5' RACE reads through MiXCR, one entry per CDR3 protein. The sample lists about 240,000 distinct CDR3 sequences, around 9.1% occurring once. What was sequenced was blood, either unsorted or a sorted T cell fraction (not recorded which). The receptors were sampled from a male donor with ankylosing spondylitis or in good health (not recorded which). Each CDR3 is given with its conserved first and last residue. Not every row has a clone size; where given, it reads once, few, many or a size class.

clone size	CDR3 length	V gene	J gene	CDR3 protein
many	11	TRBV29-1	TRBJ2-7	CSVEGVYEQYF
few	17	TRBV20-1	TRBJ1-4	CSARGLPGVATNEKLFF
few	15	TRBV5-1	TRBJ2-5	CASGARGFGQETQYF
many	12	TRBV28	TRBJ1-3	CASSTPTDTIYF
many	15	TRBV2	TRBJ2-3	CASSEGTASTDTQYF
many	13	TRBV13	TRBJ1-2	CASSWRVAAGYTF
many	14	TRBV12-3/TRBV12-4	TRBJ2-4	CASSPTGAKNIQYF
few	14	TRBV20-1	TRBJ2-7	CSADLGQGNYEQYF
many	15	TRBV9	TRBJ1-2	CASSRQDRGQGGYTF
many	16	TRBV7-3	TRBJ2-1	CASSLTGQEASNEQFF
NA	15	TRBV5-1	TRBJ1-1	CATREGAGANTEAFF
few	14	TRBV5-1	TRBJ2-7	CASSPGTGLGEQYF
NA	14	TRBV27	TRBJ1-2	CASSRNQGSYGYTF
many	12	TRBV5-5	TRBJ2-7	CASSSTVYEQYF
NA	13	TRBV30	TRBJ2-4	CAWETYRGGIQYF
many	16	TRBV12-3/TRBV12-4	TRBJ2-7	CASTNGEREGSYEQYF
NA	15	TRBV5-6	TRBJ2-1	CASRRGTGRANEQFF
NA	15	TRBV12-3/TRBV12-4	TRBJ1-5	CASTLGQGDNQPQHF
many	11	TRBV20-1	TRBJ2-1	CSAPGYNEQFF
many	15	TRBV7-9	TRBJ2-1	CASSLQGAGRNEQFF
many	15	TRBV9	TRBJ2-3	CASSQQAGESYTQYF
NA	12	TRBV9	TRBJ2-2	CASNSGTGELFF
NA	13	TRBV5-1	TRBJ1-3	CASSFGSGNAIYF
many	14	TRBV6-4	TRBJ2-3	CASSDSAGRDTQYF
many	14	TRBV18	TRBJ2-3	CASSPVGRTDTQYF
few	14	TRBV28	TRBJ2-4	CASSLSGLENIQYF
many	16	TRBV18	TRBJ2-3	CASSPPHRLAADTQYF
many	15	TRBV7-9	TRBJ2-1	CASSPVGSSYNEQFF
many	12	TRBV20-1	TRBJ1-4	CSASRRVEKLFF
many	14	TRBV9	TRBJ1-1	CASSVGGDRAEAFF
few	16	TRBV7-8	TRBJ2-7	CASSLALEGRSYEQYF
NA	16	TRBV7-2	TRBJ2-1	CASSLVAGGPPGEQFF
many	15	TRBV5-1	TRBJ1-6	CASSLTVGDNSPLHF
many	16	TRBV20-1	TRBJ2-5	CSARPTIGTGGQTQYF
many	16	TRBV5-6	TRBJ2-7	CASSKGNLRSSYEQYF
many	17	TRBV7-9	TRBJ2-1	CASSPSRVAGNYNEQFF
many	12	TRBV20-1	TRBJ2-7	CSANREPYEQYF
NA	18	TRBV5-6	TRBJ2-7	CASSSPTSLAGGTYEQYF
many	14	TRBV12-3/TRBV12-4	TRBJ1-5	CASSGIYSNQPQHF
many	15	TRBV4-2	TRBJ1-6	CASSQDDPTSSPLHF
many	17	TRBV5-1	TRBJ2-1	CASSRGLAGSVDNEQFF
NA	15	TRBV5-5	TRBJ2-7	CASSLVQVSSYEQYF
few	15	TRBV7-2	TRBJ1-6	CASSLEQRHLSPLHF
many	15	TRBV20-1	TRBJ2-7	CSAKQGAGGSYEQYF
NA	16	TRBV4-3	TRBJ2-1	CASTQEAGGFYNEQFF
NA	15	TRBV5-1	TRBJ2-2	CASSLGTANSGELFF
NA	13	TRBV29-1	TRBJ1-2	CSVQLRQIKEYTF
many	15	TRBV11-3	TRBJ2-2	CASKTGRSNTGELFF
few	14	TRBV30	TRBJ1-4	CAWSVSRGHEKLFF